This T cell receptor (beta chain) was sequenced for a study of shared T cell receptors in the human thymus. This CDR3 comprises 17 residues. Trimming stripped 4 bases from V and 5 bases from J, with 21 bases between. Germline assignment: CDR1 SGHKS and CDR2 YYEKEE (reference sequence). Some clones are missing from TCRdb's copy, which holds only in-frame ones; the method was immunoSEQ multiplex PCR. Here the sample spans 550,000 to 800,000 clones, 70% to 90% being singletons. This clone showed up just a few times. These same data were also listed under a study on human thymus T cells. That investigation notes: Each of the donors was a healthy Finnish infant who was undergoing open corrective cardiac surgery for congenital heart defects. Resections from corrective heart surgery provided thymus tissue. Gene usage for V and J segments appeared biased in thymic and blood repertoires. Highly overlapping thymic repertoires among unrelated individuals were reported in related research.

The sequence was obtained from a girl in the first two years of life with a congenital heart defect. J is TRBJ1-4 and V is TRBV5-5, with TRBD1 as a possible D gene (6 bases). The material sequenced was thymocytes. The CDR3 here is CASSGGANRAGNEKLFF. The DNA of the CDR3 is TGTGCCAGCAGCGGGGGGGCTAACAGGGCTGGGAATGAAAAACTGTTTTTT.